This T cell receptor beta chain appears in the sequencing data of a study of Tregs in tolerant kidney transplant recipients. Overall study findings and caveats: Nucleotide sequences could not be compared across some patients' samples due to primer changes. Activated donor B cell expansion appeared to reveal the most relevant donor-specific TCRbeta repertoire. Validation in larger populations is needed because few patients were studied. Biological reproducibility was not directly addressed, but technical replication error appeared minimal.

This table comes from immunoSEQ multiplex PCR, and its TCRdb copy is limited to in-frame clones, with some not included. Of 90,000 to 130,000 clones detected, 90% appear once; the ten largest clones hold roughly 0.35%. CDR3 length: 16 amino acids. Looked up from germline, CDR1 is SGDLS and CDR2 is YYNGEE. With V trimmed by 2 bases and J by 1 base, 2 bases remained unmatched. Concerning this clone itself: Its antigen is undetermined.

The sample was CD4+ T cells from blood, taken before the transplant. The chain is built from TRBV9 and TRBJ2-2; 10 bases match TRBD2. The receptor was isolated from a human donor who received a combined kidney and bone marrow transplant. The CDR3 protein is CASSVLAGVNTGELFF. CDR3 DNA sequence: TGTGCCAGCAGCGTCCTAGCGGGAGTGAACACCGGGGAGCTGTTTTTT.